This TCR beta chain was profiled in a study of blood T cell repertoires in COVID-19. Across the study: T cells, B-cell-depleted T cells, or PBMCs provided the cDNA or gDNA that served as material.

This clone was counted a few times. The protocol was immunoSEQ multiplex PCR, while the TCRdb copy is restricted to in-frame clones and leaves out a portion. The sample lists tens of thousands of clones, around two thirds occurring once. Trimming took off 1 base at V and 5 bases at J, with 11 bases between the two ends. Germline V lookup: CDR1 SEHNR, CDR2 FQNEAQ (reference sequence). The CDR3 consists of 14 residues. Sequencing was performed on peripheral blood. The chain employs TRBV7-9 and TRBJ2-5; a possible D gene is TRBD2 (5 bases). The source is an older man with COVID-19, enrolled during active disease. The CDR3 DNA follows: TGTGCCAGCAGCTTAGAAGGAGGAGCGGAGACCCAGTACTTC. It specifies CASSLEGGAETQYF.